This paragraph covers one T cell receptor (beta chain) sequence. Authors' methods: Reference gene primer amplification gave estimated nucleated cell counts. Profiling relied on immunoSEQ multiplex PCR, and the TCRdb table lists in-frame clones only, not all of them. The V and J calls and the clone size are those of that table, but D and trimming were determined from the DNA. This table holds about 68,000 clones, roughly 84% found once. The data belong to a study of blood T cell repertoires in COVID-19. Study information: Both acute and convalescent COVID-19 samples were obtained from the United States, Italy and Spain. PBMCs, B-cell-depleted T cells, or T cells were the source of the cDNA or gDNA that made up the material.

This TCR was sampled from a man over 45 with active COVID-19. The specimen sequenced was peripheral blood.

Written as DNA, the CDR3 is TGCGCCAGCAGCCAAATCCCCGGGACACCTTGGTCACCCCTCCACTTT. Translating it yields CASSQIPGTPWSPLHF. The rearrangement joins TRBV4-1 to TRBJ1-6; a possible D gene is TRBD1 (6 bases). Per germline, CDR1 MGHRA and CDR2 YSYEKL. The CDR3 is made up of 16 amino acids. V lost 2 bases, J lost 10 bases, and 18 bases lay in between.